The clone carrying this T cell receptor beta chain was recorded once. The antigen is undetermined. Researchers ran the PCR with 60 Vbeta and 13 Jbeta primers. Clones were sequenced by immunoSEQ multiplex PCR, and TCRdb holds only the in-frame ones, with some missing. This sample has about 140,000 clones, with around 77% found just once. The data are from a study of cytomegalovirus exposure and HLA in healthy donors. Study at large: From around 180 million T cells, an earlier analysis saw approximately 110 million unique TCR beta sequences.

Study findings and constraints: The study flagged some 170 TCR beta chains as cytomegalovirus-associated.

Sequencing was done on a sample of PBMCs. The TCR originated in a woman aged 45 to 65 in good health and CMV-seronegative.

For the CDR3, the DNA is TGTGCCAGCAGCATTAGCGGGGGGCTCTCCTCGTACAATGAGCAGTTCTTC. Protein sequence: CASSISGGLSSYNEQFF. This chain connects TRBV9 to TRBJ2-1; TRBD2 aligns across 10 bases. The germline gives CDR1 SGDLS, CDR2 YYNGEE. The junction had 11 bases not matched to a gene; V was cut back by 4 bases and J by 4 bases. The CDR3 is 17 amino acids.